Listed below are T cell receptor beta chains from one sample, sequenced in a study of blood T cells in healthy people across ages. TCRdb reprocessed the 5' RACE reads via MiXCR and lists one record per CDR3 protein. The table records about 830,000 distinct CDR3 sequences, roughly 60% of them present only once. Sequencing was done on a sample of blood. All receptors come from a young man in good health. Each CDR3 is given with its conserved first and last residue. The D gene is left open where the match is weak. Not all rows give a size; the values are once, few, many and, for expanded clones, a class.

TRBJ2-1 . TRBV4-3 . CASSQAVREREQFF TGCGCCAGCAGCCAAGCGGTCCGAGAGAGGGAGCAGTTCTTC
TRBJ2-7 few TRBV29-1 . CSVGGARTYEQYF TGCAGCGTTGGGGGGGCTAGAACCTACGAGCAGTACTTC
TRBJ2-7 . TRBV7-9 TRBD2 CASSLAGGNEQYF TGTGCCAGCAGTTTAGCGGGAGGTAACGAGCAGTACTTC
TRBJ2-7 . TRBV12-3/TRBV12-4 . CASSPRVQNIYEQYF TGTGCCAGCAGCCCAAGGGTACAGAACATCTACGAGCAGTACTTC
TRBJ1-2 . TRBV29-1 TRBD1 CSALGGQAGYGYTF TGCAGCGCTCTCGGGGGACAGGCTGGTTATGGCTACACCTTC
TRBJ1-1 few TRBV20-1 TRBD1 CSASGQGVNTEAFF TGCAGTGCTTCCGGACAGGGGGTGAACACTGAAGCTTTCTTT
TRBJ1-2 . TRBV27 . CASRGGNNYGYTF TGTGCCAGCAGGGGGGGGAATAACTATGGCTACACCTTC
TRBJ2-3 . TRBV25-1 . CASSNGRSTDTQYF TGTGCCAGCAGTAACGGCCGTAGCACAGATACGCAGTATTTT
TRBJ2-1 . TRBV9 . CASSVVGDGVGDNEQFF TGTGCCAGCAGCGTAGTAGGAGACGGGGTAGGGGACAATGAGCAGTTCTTC
TRBJ1-1 . TRBV5-1 TRBD1 CASSLGTGYTEAFF TGCGCCAGCAGCTTGGGGACAGGGTACACTGAAGCTTTCTTT
TRBJ2-7 . TRBV13 TRBD2 CASSRSMGGSEQYF TGTGCCAGCAGCCGATCAATGGGGGGGAGCGAGCAGTACTTC
TRBJ2-5 . TRBV5-1 . CASSLGNLIVETQYF TGCGCCAGCAGCTTGGGGAATTTGATTGTAGAGACCCAGTACTTC
TRBJ2-1 . TRBV2 . CASSAGDPNEQFF TGTGCCAGCAGTGCAGGGGACCCCAATGAGCAGTTCTTC
TRBJ2-3 . TRBV7-2 TRBD2 CASSFSGGFGDTQYF TGTGCCAGCAGCTTTAGCGGGGGGTTTGGAGATACGCAGTATTTT
TRBJ2-6 few TRBV6-1 TRBD1 CASSTTGVGANVLTF TGTGCCAGCAGTACTACAGGGGTTGGGGCCAACGTCCTGACTTTC
TRBJ1-1 . TRBV30 . CATRPTVTGTEAFF TGTGCCACGCGCCCGACCGTCACGGGGACTGAAGCTTTCTTT
TRBJ1-6 . TRBV7-9 . CASSPRTNSPLHF TGTGCCAGCAGCCCCCGGACGAATTCACCCCTCCACTTT
TRBJ2-3 . TRBV7-2 TRBD2 CASSPGGLSTRDTQYF TGTGCCAGCAGCCCGGGGGGACTATCCACCCGCGATACGCAGTATTTT
TRBJ2-1 . TRBV9 TRBD1 CASSAYGTGGFNEQFF TGTGCCAGCAGCGCTTACGGGACAGGGGGCTTCAATGAGCAGTTCTTC
TRBJ1-1 . TRBV6-2/TRBV6-3 . CASSQPGAGWRTEAFF TGTGCCAGCAGTCAACCCGGCGCAGGTTGGAGGACTGAAGCTTTCTTT
TRBJ1-5 . TRBV28 . CASSLNPPQHF TGTGCCAGCAGTTTAAATCCGCCCCAGCATTTT
TRBJ1-2 . TRBV5-5 . CASSPGSGDYGYTF TGTGCCAGCAGCCCGGGATCTGGGGATTATGGCTACACCTTC
TRBJ1-4 . TRBV18 . CASSQSLREATNEKLFF TGTGCCAGCTCTCAATCCCTGAGAGAAGCAACTAATGAAAAACTGTTTTTT
TRBJ2-1 . TRBV4-1 . CASSQDRVRREQFF TGCGCCAGCAGCCAAGATCGGGTCAGACGTGAGCAGTTCTTC
TRBJ2-5 few TRBV20-1 . CSAAPETGQRETQYF TGCAGTGCTGCCCCCGAGACCGGACAGAGAGAGACCCAGTACTTC
TRBJ2-7 few TRBV6-5 . CASSPKLGYEQYF TGTGCCAGCAGCCCCAAACTAGGGTACGAGCAGTACTTC
TRBJ2-6 . TRBV7-9 . CASSLVRNSGANVLTF TGTGCCAGCAGCTTAGTCCGGAATTCTGGGGCCAACGTCCTGACTTTC
TRBJ2-7 . TRBV29-1 TRBD2 CSVDSRRENYNEQYF TGCAGCGTTGATTCTAGGCGGGAGAACTACAATGAGCAGTACTTC
TRBJ1-2 . TRBV20-1 TRBD1 CSAGDRANGYTF TGCAGTGCAGGGGACAGGGCCAATGGCTACACCTTC
TRBJ1-6 few TRBV12-3/TRBV12-4 . CASSRESDRSPLHF TGTGCCAGCAGCAGGGAGTCGGATCGGTCACCCCTCCACTTT
TRBJ2-7 . TRBV20-1 . CSARTQMGHNEQYF TGCAGTGCTAGAACGCAGATGGGGCACAATGAGCAGTACTTC
TRBJ2-3 . TRBV6-2/TRBV6-3 . CASRNGGVGTDTQYF TGTGCCAGCCGAAATGGCGGAGTAGGAACAGATACGCAGTATTTT
TRBJ1-1 . TRBV4-3 . CASSQDRALGLGTEAFF TGCGCCAGCAGCCAAGACAGGGCCCTGGGGTTGGGCACTGAAGCTTTCTTT
TRBJ2-7 . TRBV7-8 TRBD1 CASSFGFPRQGYEQYF TGTGCCAGCAGCTTTGGCTTTCCGAGACAGGGGTACGAGCAGTACTTC
TRBJ2-1 few TRBV5-1 . CASSLGFRDNEQFF TGCGCCAGCAGCTTGGGTTTTAGGGACAATGAGCAGTTCTTC
TRBJ2-1 . TRBV20-1 . CSAIPLRLYNEQFF TGCAGTGCTATCCCTTTAAGGCTCTACAATGAGCAGTTCTTC
TRBJ1-2 . TRBV29-1 TRBD1 CSVVVASGTGGKSVYTF TGCAGCGTCGTCGTTGCGAGTGGGACAGGGGGGAAAAGTGTCTACACCTTC
TRBJ2-5 few TRBV5-6 . CASSLLSTQETQYF TGTGCCAGCAGCTTGTTGAGCACACAAGAGACCCAGTACTTC
TRBJ2-1 . TRBV6-1 . CASSESIAYNEQFF TGTGCCAGCAGTGAGAGTATCGCGTACAATGAGCAGTTCTTC
TRBJ1-1 . TRBV6-6 TRBD1 CASSPQGSAEAFF TGTGCCAGCAGTCCACAGGGGTCCGCTGAAGCTTTCTTT
TRBJ1-2 . TRBV20-1 TRBD1 CSAPGTGGNYGYTF TGCAGTGCCCCGGGGACAGGGGGGAACTATGGCTACACCTTC
TRBJ2-7 . TRBV29-1 . CSTYDSYEQYF TGCAGCACCTACGACTCCTACGAGCAGTACTTC
TRBJ2-7 . TRBV11-2 TRBD1 CASITGTANFEQYF TGTGCCAGCATCACCGGGACAGCCAATTTCGAGCAGTACTTC
TRBJ2-3 . TRBV7-9 . CASRNIDHGDTQYF TGTGCCAGCAGAAACATCGATCACGGGGATACGCAGTATTTT
TRBJ2-7 . TRBV6-5 . CASSLSGLAYEQYF TGTGCCAGCAGTCTATCGGGTCTAGCCTACGAGCAGTACTTC
TRBJ2-1 . TRBV18 . CASSPIAPSSYNEQFF TGTGCCAGCTCACCAATTGCTCCGAGCTCCTACAATGAGCAGTTCTTC